This TCR beta chain was retrieved from a study of shared clonotypes between healthy human individuals. Study as a whole: The composition of the donors was two women and a few men aged 18 to 49.

Naive CD8 cells lacked CD45RO, underwent positive selection for CCR7 and left out terminally differentiated effector memory CD45RA+ cells. Only in-frame clones appear in the TCRdb table, and some are missing; sequencing was by immunoSEQ multiplex PCR. The data show roughly 1,800,000 clones, about 95% seen once. The CDR3 loop spans 17 amino acids. V dropped 1 base and J dropped 2; count of bases not matched to a gene: 8. Germline lookup yields CDR1 SGHNT and CDR2 YENEEA. The chain couples TRBV11-3 to TRBJ2-7; 10 positions match TRBD1. The sequence derives from a man between 18 and 29 years old in good health. The material sequenced was naive CD8+ T cells sorted from blood. The CDR3 bases are TGTGCCAGCAGCTTAGGACAGGGGGCCGGGGGTACCTACGAGCAGTACTTC. Protein product: CASSLGQGAGGTYEQYF.